These 20 T cell receptor beta chains were all obtained from the same sample, sequenced in a study of blood T cell repertoires in COVID-19. Profiling relied on immunoSEQ multiplex PCR, and the TCRdb table lists in-frame clones only, not all of them. This table holds 200,000 to 250,000 clones, around 80% found once. Sequencing used peripheral blood. The origin of the receptors is a human donor in a cohort sampled during active COVID-19.

CDR3: CASSLSTGPGSPLHF. The CDR3 DNA reads as TGTGCCAGCAGTTTATCGACAGGGCCTGGGTCACCCCTCCACTTT. The J gene is TRBJ1-6, the V gene TRBV28; 7 nucleotides align to TRBD1. Germline V CDR1 and CDR2: MDHEN, SYDVKM. V dropped 1 base and J dropped 10; count of bases not matched to a gene: 7. CDR3 size: 15 residues.

V gene TRBV7-2 combines with J gene TRBJ2-7; D remains unclear. This CDR3 has 14 residues. Germline loops: CDR1 SGHTA, CDR2 FQGNSA. With 1 base removed from V and 1 base from J, the gap between germline ends came to 8 bases. The CDR3 DNA reads TGTGCCAGCAGCTTAGAGGAGTTTTCCTACGAGCAGTACTTC. Translation gives CASSLEEFSYEQYF.

Comment on this clone: The sample carries other DNA sequences with the same CDR3. The rearrangement uses TRBV12-3 or TRBV12-4 and TRBJ1-2; 8 nucleotides line up with TRBD1. The V segment lost 5 bases and the J segment 5 bases; nucleotides outside the gene matches: 4. The CDR3 is 13 amino acids. CDR3 loop: CASSPGQGYGYTF. CDR3 DNA sequence: TGTGCCAGCAGTCCCGGACAGGGTTATGGCTACACCTTC.

The CDR3 sequence: CASSPSRDRGFTEAFF. As DNA, the CDR3 is TGTGCCAGCTCACCGTCTCGGGACAGGGGATTTACTGAAGCTTTCTTT. The J gene is TRBJ1-1, the V gene TRBV18, with 10 bases matching TRBD1. This CDR3 has 16 residues. Germline V gene lookup returns CDR1 KGHSH and CDR2 LQKENI. The junction had 9 bases not matched to a gene; V was cut back by 3 bases and J by 5 bases.

The V gene is TRBV15, the J gene TRBJ2-1; unclear D gene. The V end was cut by 0 bases, the J end by 4 bases, with 7 bases between. This CDR3 has 14 residues. Germline V gene sequence: CDR1 LNHNV, CDR2 YYDKDF (reference sequence). The CDR3 DNA follows: TGTGCCACCAGCAGAGAGGCGGTTTACAATGAGCAGTTCTTC. This translates into CATSREAVYNEQFF.

The V gene is TRBV19, the J gene TRBJ1-1; D possibly corresponds to TRBD1 (6 bases). Between the trimmed V and J ends, which lost 9 bases and 6 bases, there was a span of 20 bases. This CDR3 is 14 amino acids long. Germline assignment: CDR1 LNHDA and CDR2 SQIVND (reference sequence). The CDR3 protein is CASRFTRGRAEAFF. The CDR3 DNA is TGTGCCAGCAGATTCACAAGGGGGAGGGCTGAAGCTTTCTTT.

The chain is built from TRBV5-4 and TRBJ2-2; possibly TRBD2 for D (6 bases). The V gene's germline CDR1 is SGHNT and CDR2 YYREEE (reference sequence). With 0 bases removed from V and 5 bases from J, the gap between germline ends came to 11 bases. This CDR3 spans 15 amino acids. CDR3 nucleotides: TGTGCCAGCAGCTTGGCGGGAGTTTGGACCGGGGAGCTGTTTTTT. This codes for CASSLAGVWTGELFF.

This CDR3 is CASSDRSDSPLHF. In DNA form, the CDR3 reads TGTGCCAGCAGTGACAGGTCAGATTCACCCCTCCACTTT. V is TRBV25-1 and J is TRBJ1-6; D is unresolved. This CDR3 spans 13 amino acids. V was clipped by 3 bases and J by 8 bases, with 8 bases between them. Germline V gives CDR1 MGHDK, CDR2 SYGVNS.

The chain links TRBV6-5 to TRBJ2-1; 8 nucleotides line up with TRBD2. V was clipped by 6 bases and J by 0 bases; unmatched bases: 4. Germline V lookup: CDR1 MNHEY, CDR2 SVGAGI. This CDR3 is built from 15 residues. The DNA for the CDR3 is TGTGCCAGCAGGCGGGGGGCCAGCTCCTACAATGAGCAGTTCTTC. This sequence encodes CASRRGASSYNEQFF.

CDR3 coding DNA: TGTGCCAGCAGCCTTCTTGACAGGGAAGGGGAAAAACTGTTTTTT. Encoded protein: CASSLLDREGEKLFF. The chain recombines TRBV7-2 with TRBJ1-4; 7 bases agree with TRBD1. V lost 5 bases and J lost 8; bases outside the gene matches: 11. From germline, CDR1 is SGHTA and CDR2 FQGNSA. CDR3 length equals 15 residues.

The chain has TRBV6-1 and TRBJ2-1, with 9 bases aligning to TRBD1. Germline V gives CDR1 MNHNS, CDR2 SASEGT. J lost 3 bases, V lost 6 bases, and 6 bases had no gene match. This CDR3 is 15 amino acids long. CDR3 in amino acids: CASRTGQGYYNEQFF. The CDR3 region has the DNA TGTGCCAGCAGAACCGGACAGGGGTACTACAATGAGCAGTTCTTC.

The DNA for the CDR3 is TGCGCCAGCAGCTTGGCCGGATTAGGGGGCCTCGAGCAGTACTTC. Translating it yields CASSLAGLGGLEQYF. This sequence joins TRBV5-1 and TRBJ2-7, with 7 bases aligning to TRBD1. Germline V gene sequence: CDR1 SGHRS, CDR2 YFSETQ. This CDR3 region has 15 residues. Trimming removed 0 bases from V and 6 bases from J; junction bases left unmatched: 9. Supplemented by reference TRBV5-1 and TRBJ2-7, the full variable domain reads KAGVTQTPRYLIKTRGQQVTLSCSPISGHRSVSWYQQTPGQGLQFLFEYFSETQRNKGNFPGRFSGRQFSNSRSEMNVSTLELGDSALYLCASSLAGLGGLEQYFGPGTRLTVT.

Details on this clone: A junction end diverges from the germline sequence, so it may reflect a read error. J is TRBJ1-1 and V is TRBV6-5, with D possibly being TRBD1 (5 bases). Germline V CDR1 and CDR2: MNHEY, SVGAGI. The CDR3 totals 13 residues. The CDR3 here is CASYVAGNSEAFF. Here the CDR3 DNA reads TGTGCCAGCTATGTGGCAGGGAACTCTGAAGCTTTCTTT.

The chain carries TRBV27 and TRBJ1-6, with D possibly TRBD1 on 6 matching bases. CDR1 and CDR2 (germline): MNHEY, SMNVEV (reference sequence). Trimming stripped 6 bases from V and 9 bases from J, with 15 bases between. This CDR3 spans 14 amino acids. The DNA for the CDR3 is TGTGCCAGCAGGTCGGACAGCAGTGGTTCACCCCTCCACTTT. This gives the protein CASRSDSSGSPLHF.

The V call is TRBV15, the J call TRBJ1-4; weak D call: TRBD1 (6 bases). The CDR3 totals 14 residues. The germline gives CDR1 LNHNV, CDR2 YYDKDF (reference sequence). V was clipped by 3 bases and J by 2 bases, with 7 bases between them. The CDR3 sequence: CATSRGATNEKLFF. The CDR3 DNA reads as TGTGCCACCAGCAGGGGGGCCACTAATGAAAAACTGTTTTTT.

This clone was observed a single time. This chain uses TRBV19 with TRBJ1-4; tentative D call: TRBD1 (5 bases). The CDR3 totals 17 residues. CDR1 is LNHDA and CDR2 is SQIVND in the germline V gene (reference sequence). The germline V and J ends were trimmed by 4 bases and 5 bases, with 20 bases remaining between them. CDR3 in DNA: TGTGCCAGTAGTAGCCCACGGAGGGGTGCCCTAAATGAAAAACTGTTTTTT. Protein: CASSSPRRGALNEKLFF. Full variable domain (outside the CDR3, taken from reference TRBV19 and TRBJ1-4): DGGITQSPKYLFRKEGQNVTLSCEQNLNHDAMYWYRQDPGQGLRLIYYSQIVNDFQKGDIAEGYSVSREKKESFPLTVTSAQKNPTAFYLCASSSPRRGALNEKLFFGSGTQLSVL.

The chain joins TRBV9 to TRBJ1-3; 7 nucleotides line up with TRBD1. Germline values: CDR1 SGDLS, CDR2 YYNGEE. Trimming removed 0 bases from V and 0 bases from J; junction bases left unmatched: 9. The CDR3 runs 18 residues. The CDR3 sequence is CASSVESTGDGSGNTIYF. In DNA form, the CDR3 reads TGTGCCAGCAGCGTAGAAAGTACAGGGGACGGCTCTGGAAACACCATATATTTT.

The chain combines TRBV15 with TRBJ1-1; D is unresolved. Trimming took off 7 bases at V and 0 bases at J, with 12 bases between the two ends. Germline-derived CDR1 and CDR2 are LNHNV and YYDKDF (reference sequence). The CDR3 consists of 14 residues. The CDR3, as DNA: TGTGCCACCACCGCGGCACCGATGAACACTGAAGCTTTCTTT. This codes for CATTAAPMNTEAFF.

V and J are TRBV28 and TRBJ1-2; the match to TRBD1 covers 9 bases. The CDR3 has 15 residues. The germline gives CDR1 MDHEN, CDR2 SYDVKM. V lost 6 bases and J lost 7; bases outside the gene matches: 12. The CDR3 nucleotides are TGTGCCAGCAGGCACTCCACAGGGGGCGAGAGTGGCTACACCTTC. Translating gives CASRHSTGGESGYTF.

J is TRBJ2-5 and V is TRBV12-3 or TRBV12-4; D gene unclear. The CDR3 extends over 13 amino acids. V shed 1 base and J shed 5 bases, with 8 bases lying between them. The CDR3 DNA is TGTGCCAGCAGTTTAGGACTTGTGGAGACCCAGTACTTC. It is translated as CASSLGLVETQYF.